The clone carrying this T cell receptor (beta chain) has at least ten counts. This entry belongs to a study of T cells after yellow fever vaccination. MiXCR, run by TCRdb on the 5' RACE reads, gives a single entry per CDR3 protein. The repertoire holds approximately 69,000 distinct CDR3 sequences, with 5% to 6.5% as singletons. The CDR3 spans 15 residues. The V and J ends lost 5 bases and 0 bases respectively, with 14 bases between them. Germline CDR1 SGHTA, CDR2 FQGNSA. This sequence originates from a man younger than 35 who received the YFV17D yellow fever vaccine. The rearrangement joins TRBV7-2 to TRBJ2-7; unclear D gene. The specimen comprised CD4+ T cells sorted from PBMCs, sampled less than 18 days after the first yellow fever vaccination. The CDR3, as DNA: TGTGCCAGCAGCCTTACCTTGGGTCTCTCCTACGAGCAGTACTTC. Encoded protein: CASSLTLGLSYEQYF.